Below are 23 T cell receptor beta chains sequenced from a single sample in a study of T-cell memory formation after mild COVID-19 (dated by TCRdb to the early 2020s). To prepare the library, 5' RACE was applied. The instrument was an Illumina NovaSeq 6000. TCRdb ran its own pipeline on the public reads, namely fastp trimming at Q25 and MiXCR clone calling, and kept in-frame beta chains. Every entry covers one CDR3 protein and lists the most common genes and DNA from its rows. Counted in this sample were a few hundred thousand distinct CDR3 sequences; approximately 16% of them appeared once. The top ten hold 20% to 25% of the sample. The source material was PBMCs or a T cell subset sorted from them (not recorded which). These receptors came from a young man who had mild COVID-19 (a few samples of this study predate the infection). The sample titles of this study are shuffled in the database, so cell type and time point are left out; the donor was told from shared clones.

The chain uses TRBV7-2 and TRBJ2-7; D possibly matches TRBD1 or TRBD2 (6 bases each). V shed 6 bases and J shed 2 bases, with 17 bases lying between them. Germline lookup yields CDR1 SGHTA and CDR2 FQGNSA. This CDR3 contains 15 residues. DNA for the CDR3: TGTGCCAGCAGTTGGGGGGCAGGGCTTCCCTACGAGCAGTACTTC. As protein: CASSWGAGLPYEQYF.

The J gene is TRBJ2-1, the V gene TRBV7-3; 9 bases agree with TRBD1. Germline loops: CDR1 SGHTA, CDR2 FQGTGA. V lost 4 bases and J lost 6; bases outside the gene matches: 16. The CDR3 contains 18 residues. The CDR3 coding sequence is TGTGCCAGCAGCTCCTCCCCGGGACAGGGTATTGGTAGCAATGAGCAGTTCTTC. This translates into CASSSSPGQGIGSNEQFF.

This clonotype was detected only a few times. The genes are TRBV7-2 and TRBJ1-2; 7 bases line up with TRBD1. The V gene end was trimmed by 0 bases and the J gene end by 7 bases; junction bases not matched to a gene: 5. The CDR3 spans 14 residues. CDR1 and CDR2 (germline): SGHTA, FQGNSA. CDR3 protein: CASSLAAGGSGYTF. The CDR3 region has the DNA TGTGCCAGCAGCTTAGCGGCAGGGGGGTCTGGCTACACCTTC.

This clonotype showed up many times. The rearrangement joins TRBV28 to TRBJ2-4; 9 bases map to TRBD1. The CDR3 loop spans 16 amino acids. V shed 6 bases, J shed 2 bases, and the junction held 8 bases outside the gene matches. The germline gives CDR1 MDHEN, CDR2 SYDVKM. DNA for the CDR3: TGTGCCAGCAGACAGGGGGCGCGTGTAACCAAAAACATTCAGTACTTC. This translates into CASRQGARVTKNIQYF.

This clonotype was counted between two and nine times. This rearrangement joins TRBV28 to TRBJ2-3; D is ambiguous. V lost 8 bases and J 4 bases, leaving 7 bases between the germline ends. Germline V gives CDR1 MDHEN, CDR2 SYDVKM. The CDR3 is 11 residues long. CDR3 DNA sequence: TGTGCCAGCCATTCCGCAGATACGCAGTATTTT. This encodes CASHSADTQYF.

This chain uses TRBV4-3 with TRBJ1-3; D ambiguous. CDR1 is LGHNA and CDR2 is YSLEER in the germline V gene. The germline V and J ends were trimmed by 3 bases and 2 bases, with 14 bases remaining between them. The CDR3 totals 16 residues. The CDR3 spells CASSHLSGAPGNTIYF. The CDR3 bases are TGCGCCAGCAGCCACCTATCAGGAGCGCCTGGAAACACCATATATTTT.

The CDR3 DNA reads as TGTGCCAGCAGCGTAATTAGCGGGGGGGCTTCCTACAATGAGCAGTTCTTC. Its translation: CASSVISGGASYNEQFF. The rearrangement uses TRBV7-9 and TRBJ2-1; 11 bases agree with TRBD2. V dropped 5 bases and J dropped 1; count of bases not matched to a gene: 7. The CDR3 length is 17 residues. Germline CDR1 is SEHNR and CDR2 is FQNEAQ (reference sequence).

This clonotype was picked up a small number of times. This rearrangement joins TRBV6-1 to TRBJ2-7, with 9 bases that match TRBD1. Looked up from germline, CDR1 is MNHNS and CDR2 is SASEGT. The CDR3 extends over 14 amino acids. V was clipped by 4 bases and J by 4 bases; unmatched bases: 5. CDR3 region: CASSATGGAYEQYV. For the CDR3, the DNA is TGTGCCAGCAGTGCAACAGGGGGCGCGTACGAGCAGTACGTC.

This clonotype was counted between two and nine times. The J gene is TRBJ2-3, the V gene TRBV7-6; D perhaps matches TRBD1 (5 bases). The germline V gene encodes CDR1 SGHVS and CDR2 FNYEAQ. This CDR3 is built from 15 residues. V lost 5 bases to trimming and J lost 3 bases, with 15 bases between them. DNA of the CDR3: TGTGCCAGCAGCGACGTCAGGGAACGGACAGATACGCAGTATTTT. This codes for CASSDVRERTDTQYF.

This clonotype was seen more than once but under ten times. The V and J genes are TRBV9 and TRBJ1-2, with D possibly being TRBD1 (5 bases). The germline V and J ends were trimmed by 0 bases and 2 bases, with 11 bases remaining between them. Germline-derived CDR1 and CDR2 are SGDLS and YYNGEE. The CDR3 has 15 residues. CDR3 nucleotide sequence: TGTGCCAGCAGCGTAGAGGGGTCCTCCAACTATGGCTACACCTTC. Translation gives CASSVEGSSNYGYTF. Together with reference TRBV9 and TRBJ1-2, the CDR3 gives the full variable domain: DSGVTQTPKHLITATGQRVTLRCSPRSGDLSVYWYQQSLDQGLQFLIQYYNGEERAKGNILERFSAQQFPDLHSELNLSSLELGDSALYFCASSVEGSSNYGYTFGSGTRLTVV.

This clonotype was counted between two and nine times. J is TRBJ1-1 and V is TRBV7-9; D is undetermined. The germline CDR1 and CDR2 sequences are SEHNR and FQNEAQ (reference sequence). V lost 2 bases and J 4 bases, leaving 14 bases between the germline ends. The CDR3 consists of 15 residues. CDR3 bases: TGTGCCAGCAGCTTACCAGTCCAATGGGGCACTGAAGCTTTCTTT. This translates into CASSLPVQWGTEAFF.

This clonotype was counted a few times. V usage is TRBV3-1 and J usage is TRBJ2-7; D unclear. The V end was cut by 3 bases, the J end by 1 base, with 7 bases between. CDR1 LGHDT and CDR2 YNNKEL come from the germline V gene (reference sequence). The CDR3 is made up of 13 amino acids. CDR3 DNA: TGTGCCAGCAGCCAGGGCAGTTCCTACGAGCAGTACGTC. Translation: CASSQGSSYEQYV.

This clonotype was picked up a small number of times. The chain has TRBV19 and TRBJ2-7; TRBD1 aligns across 10 bases. Trimming at V came to 3 bases and at J to 6 bases, leaving 2 bases not matched to a gene. The CDR3 length is 13 residues. Germline V lookup: CDR1 LNHDA, CDR2 SQIVND (reference sequence). The CDR3 DNA is TGTGCCAGTAGTATGACAGGGGGCAGCGAGCAGTACTTC. Translation gives CASSMTGGSEQYF.

The chain employs TRBV27 and TRBJ1-5; D perhaps matches TRBD1 (6 bases). V was cut by 6 bases and J by 3 bases, with 12 bases left in between. Per germline, CDR1 MNHEY and CDR2 SMNVEV (reference sequence). The CDR3 runs to 14 residues. The CDR3 region is CASRPGVANQPQHF. The CDR3 DNA sequence: TGTGCCAGCAGGCCAGGGGTCGCCAATCAGCCCCAGCATTTT.

The chain carries TRBV7-8 and TRBJ2-5; perhaps D is TRBD1 or TRBD2 (7 bases each). Trimming took 5 bases from V and 4 from J, leaving 17 bases between them. Germline V CDR1 and CDR2: SGHVS, FQNEAQ. The CDR3 is 15 residues long. CDR3 region: CASSPGGAGRETQYF. The DNA for the CDR3 is TGTGCCAGCAGCCCAGGGGGGGCGGGTAGAGAGACCCAGTACTTC.

The chain couples TRBV12-3 or TRBV12-4 to TRBJ1-1; 10 bases match TRBD1. The CDR3 sequence is 15 residues long. The junction had 7 bases not matched to a gene; V was cut back by 5 bases and J by 4 bases. Written as DNA, the CDR3 is TGTGCCAGCAGTGCCGGGACAGGGGTTATCACTGAAGCTTTCTTT. Translated: CASSAGTGVITEAFF.

V and J are TRBV11-2 and TRBJ2-5; no definite D call. The CDR3 sequence is 14 residues long. Germline V gives CDR1 SGHAT, CDR2 FQNNGV. Trimming removed 4 bases from V and 4 bases from J, with 13 bases in between. The CDR3, as DNA: TGTGCCAGCAGCTCGGACCTCATTGGAGAGACCCAGTACTTC. Encoded protein: CASSSDLIGETQYF.

This clonotype has only a few counts. The V gene is TRBV7-2, the J gene TRBJ1-2, with TRBD1 matching 8 bases. Trimming took 4 bases from V and 2 from J; bases not matched to a gene: 6. CDR3 length: 15 amino acids. Germline-derived CDR1 and CDR2 are SGHTA and FQGNSA. The CDR3, as DNA: TGTGCCAGCAGCTCTTTTTCAGGGGGCAACTATGGCTACACCTTC. Amino acid sequence: CASSSFSGGNYGYTF.

This clonotype was recorded once. The chain joins TRBV19 to TRBJ1-5; a weak D match, TRBD1 (5 bases). CDR3 length equals 16 residues. Deletions cut 5 bases from V and 4 bases from J, with 18 bases between. Germline values: CDR1 LNHDA, CDR2 SQIVND (reference sequence). The CDR3 here is CASSYTGGRSNQPQHF. The CDR3 region has the DNA TGTGCCAGTAGTTATACAGGCGGCAGAAGTAATCAGCCCCAGCATTTT. The full variable domain, with the rest looked up from reference TRBV19 and TRBJ1-5, is DGGITQSPKYLFRKEGQNVTLSCEQNLNHDAMYWYRQDPGQGLRLIYYSQIVNDFQKGDIAEGYSVSREKKESFPLTVTSAQKNPTAFYLCASSYTGGRSNQPQHFGDGTRLSIL.

This clonotype was seen many times. The CDR3 coding sequence is TGCGCCAGCAGCCCAGGACAGGGGGCCGATGAGCAGTTCTTC. Translating gives CASSPGQGADEQFF. The V call is TRBV5-1, the J call TRBJ2-1; 11 bases are shared with TRBD1. Trimming took 4 bases from V and 8 from J; bases not matched to a gene: 5. CDR1 and CDR2 from the germline V gene are SGHRS and YFSETQ. This CDR3 comprises 14 residues.

This rearrangement joins TRBV12-3 or TRBV12-4 to TRBJ1-3; D is unresolved. Deletions cut 8 bases from V and 7 bases from J, with 9 bases between. The CDR3 length is 11 residues. The CDR3 protein is CASRRGNTIYF. In DNA form, the CDR3 reads TGTGCCAGCCGGCGGGGTAACACCATATATTTT.

This clonotype has only a few counts. This chain links TRBV29-1 with TRBJ2-2; 8 bases are a match to TRBD2. This CDR3 has 15 amino acids. Germline CDR1 SQVTM, CDR2 ANQGSEA. V shed 0 bases and J 5 bases; nucleotides not matched to a gene: 5. The CDR3 loop reads CSVEDGRGGTGELFF. In DNA form, the CDR3 reads TGCAGCGTTGAAGACGGACGGGGGGGGACCGGGGAGCTGTTTTTT.

The rearrangement links TRBV6-5 to TRBJ2-7; 7 nucleotides align to TRBD1. J gave up 6 bases and V 4 bases, and 3 bases lay outside the gene matches. CDR1 and CDR2 (germline): MNHEY, SVGAGI. The CDR3 runs to 12 residues. The CDR3 sequence is CASSSTGTEQYF. CDR3 in DNA: TGTGCCAGCAGTTCGACAGGGACCGAGCAGTACTTC.